These 24 T cell receptor beta chains share one sample of origin, sequenced in a study of neurological immune-mediated disorders. TCRdb called the 5' RACE reads again in MiXCR, with one record for every CDR3 protein. This table holds 55,000 to 65,000 distinct CDR3 sequences, about 4% found once. Specimen: PBMCs. Receptor source: a woman aged 50 to 60 with multiple sclerosis.

This clonotype was recorded many times. V usage is TRBV20-1 and J usage is TRBJ2-1, with D maybe TRBD2 (6 bases). V dropped 3 bases and J dropped 7 bases, with 10 bases sitting between them. The CDR3 is made up of 12 amino acids. Germline lookup yields CDR1 DFQATT and CDR2 SNEGSKA (reference sequence). CDR3 amino acids: CSASNRENEQFF. The CDR3 coding sequence is TGCAGTGCTAGTAATCGGGAGAATGAGCAGTTCTTC.

Remarks on this clonotype: This may come from a read error, since a much larger clone is one base off. The genes are TRBV6-6 and TRBJ2-5; 8 bases match TRBD2. Unmatched junction bases numbered 8, after V lost 2 bases and J lost 3 bases. This CDR3 is built from 16 residues. CDR1 and CDR2 from the germline V gene are MNHNY and SVGAGI (reference sequence). The CDR3 loop is CASSYPGTRGEETQYF. CDR3 coding DNA: TGTGCCAGCAGTTACCCGGGGACTAGAGGGGAAGAGACCCAGTACTTC.

This chain links TRBV9 with TRBJ1-3, with D uncertain. The CDR3 loop spans 14 amino acids. Germline loops: CDR1 SGDLS, CDR2 YYNGEE. Trimming removed 0 bases from V and 3 bases from J, with 7 bases in between. The CDR3 loop is CASSVAKFGNTIYF. The CDR3, as DNA: TGTGCCAGCAGCGTAGCGAAATTTGGAAACACCATATATTTT.

The genes are TRBV7-2 and TRBJ1-4, with D hard to call. Germline loops: CDR1 SGHTA, CDR2 FQGNSA. V was pared by 5 bases and J by 8 bases, with 18 bases between. The CDR3 runs to 15 residues. The CDR3 region has the DNA TGTGCCAGCAGCCTCCATGGGGTGCAAGAAGAAAAACTGTTTTTT. Encoded protein: CASSLHGVQEEKLFF.

This clonotype was observed at least ten times. V and J are TRBV29-1 and TRBJ1-1; no clear D gene. Trimming took off 7 bases at V and 1 base at J, with 10 bases between the two ends. This CDR3 region has 12 residues. The germline V gene encodes CDR1 SQVTM and CDR2 ANQGSEA. CDR3 residues: CSAGRSNTEAFF. CDR3 bases: TGCAGCGCCGGACGGTCGAACACTGAAGCTTTCTTT.

This clonotype was detected ten times or more. V gene TRBV5-1 combines with J gene TRBJ1-5; D possibly corresponds to TRBD1 (5 bases). Germline assignment: CDR1 SGHRS and CDR2 YFSETQ. The CDR3 is 15 amino acids. Trimming removed 4 bases from V and 3 bases from J, with 14 bases in between. The chain's CDR3 is CASSPGGDYNQPQHF. CDR3 coding DNA: TGCGCCAGCAGCCCCGGGGGGGACTACAATCAGCCCCAGCATTTT. The full variable domain, rest sourced from reference TRBV5-1 and TRBJ1-5, is KAGVTQTPRYLIKTRGQQVTLSCSPISGHRSVSWYQQTPGQGLQFLFEYFSETQRNKGNFPGRFSGRQFSNSRSEMNVSTLELGDSALYLCASSPGGDYNQPQHFGDGTRLSIL.

This clonotype was observed at least ten times. V usage is TRBV12-3 or TRBV12-4 and J usage is TRBJ1-1; unclear D gene. The CDR3 spans 12 residues. The ends were cut back, 2 bases at V and 4 bases at J, with 5 bases in the middle. The CDR3 region has the DNA TGTGCCAGCAGTTTAAAGGGCACTGAAGCTTTCTTT. Protein sequence: CASSLKGTEAFF.

This clonotype was recorded a few times. The chain carries TRBV20-1 and TRBJ2-7; 8 bases line up with TRBD2. Germline V lookup: CDR1 DFQATT, CDR2 SNEGSKA (reference sequence). V shed 4 bases and J 6 bases; nucleotides not matched to a gene: 2. The CDR3 is made up of 11 amino acids. In DNA form, the CDR3 reads TGCAGTGCTACCAGCGGGAGCGAGCAGTACTTC. This gives the protein CSATSGSEQYF.

This clonotype has only a few counts. Its ends do not fully match the called genes, so a read error is possible. The chain carries TRBV12-3 or TRBV12-4 and TRBJ1-5; tentatively, D is TRBD1 (5 bases). This CDR3 is built from 15 residues. DNA of the CDR3: TGTGCCAGCAGTCCCCATGGGGCCGGCAATCAGCCCCAGAATTTT. The encoded protein is CASSPHGAGNQPQNF.

This clonotype was picked up many times. V and J are TRBV20-1 and TRBJ2-5; perhaps D is TRBD1 or TRBD2 (6 bases each). Germline CDR1 is DFQATT and CDR2 is SNEGSKA (reference sequence). This CDR3 has 15 residues. V shed 6 bases and J shed 5 bases, with 22 bases lying between them. The CDR3 nucleotides are TGCAGTGCCGACCACCGCAGGGGCGCGGGGGAGACCCAGTACTTC. It codes for CSADHRRGAGETQYF.

In its sample, this clonotype ranks as medium-sized. The rearrangement links TRBV20-1 to TRBJ2-2; 7 bases match TRBD2. CDR3 length: 14 amino acids. Per the germline V gene, CDR1 is DFQATT and CDR2 is SNEGSKA (reference sequence). Trimming took 6 bases from V and 0 from J; bases not matched to a gene: 4. CDR3 nucleotide sequence: TGCAGTGCGATGGCGGGAGCGAACACCGGGGAGCTGTTTTTT. This sequence encodes CSAMAGANTGELFF.

This clonotype has a count of ten or more. The chain recombines TRBV12-3 or TRBV12-4 with TRBJ2-1; D remains unclear. This CDR3 is built from 14 residues. Trimming shortened V by 3 bases and J by 7 bases, and 13 bases separated the two germline ends. The CDR3 DNA is TGTGCCAGCAGTTTTGACATCCTGGGGAATGAGCAGTTCTTC. Translation: CASSFDILGNEQFF.

The rearrangement links TRBV6-2 or TRBV6-3 to TRBJ2-5; 9 bases align to TRBD1. In germline, CDR1 is MNHEY, CDR2 SVGEGT. Trimming at V came to 5 bases and at J to 3 bases, leaving 10 bases not matched to a gene. The CDR3 has 16 amino acids. CDR3 sequence reads: CASSTGDRAAEETQYF. Here the CDR3 DNA reads TGTGCCAGCAGTACTGGGGACAGGGCAGCGGAAGAGACCCAGTACTTC.

This clonotype has ten or more counts. The V gene is TRBV5-1, the J gene TRBJ1-2, with D unclear. CDR3 length: 12 residues. In germline, CDR1 is SGHRS, CDR2 YFSETQ. Trimming took off 4 bases at V and 8 bases at J, with 12 bases between the two ends. CDR3 residues: CASSPLDAGYTF. As DNA, the CDR3 is TGCGCCAGCAGCCCGCTGGACGCAGGCTACACCTTC.

There are a few counts of this clonotype. A read error may explain this, as a much larger clone is one base away. The chain links TRBV20-1 to TRBJ2-4, with D tentatively TRBD2 (5 bases). This CDR3 spans 17 amino acids. Germline lookup yields CDR1 DFQATT and CDR2 SNEGSKA (reference sequence). CDR3: CSARGLAGNIAKKIQYF. CDR3 nucleotides: TGCAGTGCTAGGGGCCTAGCTGGGAATATAGCCAAAAAAATTCAGTACTTC.

A few counts support this clonotype. V usage is TRBV7-8 and J usage is TRBJ1-2; D uncertain. Germline V gene sequence: CDR1 SGHVS, CDR2 FQNEAQ. Trimming removed 7 bases from V and 4 bases from J, with 16 bases in between. The CDR3 runs to 14 residues. The CDR3 spells CASTSQRASYGYTF. In DNA, the CDR3 is TGTGCCAGCACTTCCCAGCGGGCTTCCTATGGCTACACCTTC.

A few counts support this clonotype. A much larger clone differs by one base, so this may be a read error. This CDR3 fails to terminate in the conserved phenylalanine or tryptophan, so it likely reflects a read error. The rearrangement links TRBV5-1 to TRBJ2-5; no clear D gene. From germline, CDR1 is SGHRS and CDR2 YFSETQ. Trimming cost V 0 bases and J 3 bases, with 15 bases left between them. The CDR3 contains 16 residues. In DNA, the CDR3 is TGCGCCAGCAGCTTGGCCGGCTGGGGTGTGGAAGAGACCCAGTACTGC. Protein: CASSLAGWGVEETQYC.

This clonotype occurred many times. This chain uses TRBV7-8 with TRBJ1-2; 9 positions match TRBD1. Germline lookup yields CDR1 SGHVS and CDR2 FQNEAQ. CDR3 size: 13 residues. J gave up 4 bases and V 5 bases, and 2 bases lay outside the gene matches. This CDR3 reads CASSAGQGYGYTF. The DNA of the CDR3 is TGTGCCAGCAGCGCGGGACAGGGCTATGGCTACACCTTC.

This chain uses TRBV20-1 with TRBJ2-5; 10 positions agree with TRBD1. The CDR3 loop spans 14 amino acids. Unmatched junction bases numbered 5, after V lost 3 bases and J lost 4 bases. The germline CDR1 and CDR2 sequences are DFQATT and SNEGSKA (reference sequence). CDR3 coding DNA: TGCAGTGCTAGGTCCGGGACAGGGGTAGAGACCCAGTACTTC. Residues: CSARSGTGVETQYF.

This chain uses TRBV19 with TRBJ2-3; no clear D gene. The germline V gene encodes CDR1 LNHDA and CDR2 SQIVND (reference sequence). V shed 4 bases and J shed 8 bases, with 13 bases lying between them. The CDR3 runs to 13 residues. CDR3: CASSSGTWGTQYF. The CDR3 DNA sequence: TGTGCCAGTAGTAGCGGAACCTGGGGTACGCAGTATTTT. Based on the CDR3 plus reference TRBV19 and TRBJ2-3, the full variable domain is DGGITQSPKYLFRKEGQNVTLSCEQNLNHDAMYWYRQDPGQGLRLIYYSQIVNDFQKGDIAEGYSVSREKKESFPLTVTSAQKNPTAFYLCASSSGTWGTQYFGPGTRLTVL.

This clonotype was observed at least ten times. This chain uses TRBV24-1 with TRBJ2-1; 8 bases align to TRBD2. The CDR3 sequence is 14 residues long. CDR1 is KGHDR, CDR2 SFDVKD, per germline. The ends lost 8 bases at V and 7 bases at J; junction bases unmatched: 9. In DNA, the CDR3 is TGTGCCACCACCGCAGCGGGAGCGGAGAATGAGCAGTTCTTC. It yields the protein CATTAAGAENEQFF.

This clonotype was recorded at least ten times. The chain links TRBV5-1 to TRBJ2-5, with 11 nucleotides matching TRBD1. The CDR3 covers 15 residues. The V segment lost 4 bases and the J segment 1 base; nucleotides outside the gene matches: 3. Germline loops: CDR1 SGHRS, CDR2 YFSETQ. As DNA, the CDR3 is TGCGCCAGCAGCGACGGACAGGGGGCCCAAGAGACCCAGTACTTC. It is translated as CASSDGQGAQETQYF.

This clonotype was seen more than once but under ten times. The chain carries TRBV5-1 and TRBJ2-3, with 12 bases matching TRBD2. Germline V lookup: CDR1 SGHRS, CDR2 YFSETQ. Trimming cost V 0 bases and J 5 bases; bases outside gene matches: 4. The CDR3 loop spans 16 amino acids. The DNA for the CDR3 is TGCGCCAGCAGCTTGGGACTAGCGGGAGCGGGAGATACGCAGTATTTT. Its protein product is CASSLGLAGAGDTQYF.

This clonotype has a count of ten or more. The rearrangement uses TRBV7-2 and TRBJ1-1; D might be TRBD1 (5 bases). The CDR3 is 13 amino acids. In germline, CDR1 is SGHTA, CDR2 FQGNSA. V lost 2 bases and J lost 11, with 15 bases in between. CDR3 DNA: TGTGCCAGCAGCTTAAACAGGCCGACGGGGGCTTTCTTT. Amino acids: CASSLNRPTGAFF. Drawing the rest from reference TRBV7-2 and TRBJ1-1, the complete variable domain is GAGVSQSPSNKVTEKGKDVELRCDPISGHTALYWYRQSLGQGLEFLIYFQGNSAPDKSGLPSDRFSAERTGGSVSTLTIQRTQQEDSAVYLCASSLNRPTGAFFGQGTRLTVV.